Listed below are T cell receptor beta chains from one sample, sequenced in a study of T cell changes during pregnancy in multiple sclerosis. Repertoires were generated with immunoSEQ multiplex PCR, while TCRdb's copy carries only in-frame clones and drops some. The sample lists around 100,000 clones; approximately 94% were seen once. Sequencing used peripheral blood, obtained before pregnancy. The receptors derive from a female donor with multiple sclerosis, enrolled in a pregnancy study. CDR3s include the opening cysteine and the closing phenylalanine or tryptophan. D genes are given only for firm matches. Clone size is given for some rows only: seen once, a few or many times, or a class if the clone is expanded.

D gene	J gene	V gene	clone size	CDR3 DNA	CDR3 protein
TRBD1	TRBJ2-2	TRBV25-1	.	TGTGCCAGCAGTGCCTCGACAGGGCCCAGAAGGACCGGGGAGCTGTTTTTT	CASSASTGPRRTGELFF
.	TRBJ2-7	TRBV4-1	.	TGCGCCAGCAGCCAAGATCTGGCAGGGTCTTCCTACGAGCAGTACTTC	CASSQDLAGSSYEQYF
.	TRBJ2-5	TRBV5-4	.	TGTGCCAGCAGCTACGCGGGGAACCAAGAGACCCAGTACTTC	CASSYAGNQETQYF
.	TRBJ1-5	TRBV6-1	.	TGTGCCAGTTCCGCGGAGCGGGGTAGAAATCAGCCCCAGCATTTT	CASSAERGRNQPQHF
TRBD1	TRBJ2-3	TRBV7-9	.	TGTGCCAGCAGCTCGCCTGCCGGACAGGGGGCATCAGATACGCAGTATTTT	CASSSPAGQGASDTQYF
TRBD1	TRBJ2-7	TRBV6-1	once	TGTGCCACCAGCCTCGGAACAGGGGTTGAGCAGTACTTC	CATSLGTGVEQYF
TRBD2	TRBJ2-1	TRBV4-2	.	TGTGCCAGCAGCCAAGATATCCCGCTAGCGGGAGGCATCCACTCCTACAATGAGCAGTTCTTC	CASSQDIPLAGGIHSYNEQFF
.	TRBJ1-2	TRBV19	.	TGTGCCAGTAGTATTCTCCAAACAGGTCTTAACTATGGCTACACCTTC	CASSILQTGLNYGYTF
.	TRBJ2-7	TRBV25-1	.	TGTGCCAGCACTCAAGCTTACGAGCAGTACTTC	CASTQAYEQYF
.	TRBJ2-3	TRBV5-1	.	TGCGCCAGCAGCGCTTATAGTGGTAGCACAGATACGCAGTATTTT	CASSAYSGSTDTQYF
.	TRBJ1-1	TRBV9	.	TGTGCCAGCAGCGAGGGAAGGGGTACTGAAGCTTTCTTT	CASSEGRGTEAFF
TRBD2	TRBJ2-7	TRBV4-2	once	TGTGCCAGCAGCCCACGACATAGCGGGGAGGGAACCTACGAGCAGTACTTC	CASSPRHSGEGTYEQYF
TRBD2	TRBJ2-7	TRBV7-6	.	TGTGCCAGCAGCTTTGGCGGGACTAGCGGACCCTACGAGCAGTACTTC	CASSFGGTSGPYEQYF
.	TRBJ2-1	TRBV19	.	TGTGCCAGTAGTACATCCCACAGTGGCGAGCAGTTCTTC	CASSTSHSGEQFF
.	TRBJ2-7	TRBV7-2	.	TGTGCCAGCAGCGACGGGATCTCCTACGAGCAGTACTTC	CASSDGISYEQYF
TRBD2	TRBJ2-7	TRBV11-2	.	TGTGCCAGCAGCTTAGAACTAGCGGGTTCCTACGAGCAGTACTTC	CASSLELAGSYEQYF
TRBD1	TRBJ1-2	TRBV25-1	.	TGTGCCAGCAGGGGACAGGGTTCCTATGGCTACACCTTC	CASRGQGSYGYTF
TRBD1	TRBJ2-4	TRBV6-8	.	TGTGCCAGCACTACGATTGGACAGGGCGAACGGTTGGGACCAGCCAAAAACATTCAGTACTTC	CASTTIGQGERLGPAKNIQYF
TRBD2	TRBJ2-1	TRBV9	.	TGTGCCAGCAGCGTAGCTCCCAGCGGGAGCTCCTACAATGAGCAGTTCTTC	CASSVAPSGSSYNEQFF
TRBD2	TRBJ2-5	TRBV19	.	TGTGCCAGTAGATTAGCGGGAGCTCGAGAGACCCAGTACTTC	CASRLAGARETQYF
TRBD2	TRBJ2-1	TRBV5-1	.	TGCGCCAGCAGATATGGACTAGCCCGGGGCCCCTACAATGAGCAGTTCTTC	CASRYGLARGPYNEQFF
.	TRBJ1-2	TRBV19	.	TGTGCCAGTAGTATAGGTGGCGGACTTAACTATGGCTACACCTTC	CASSIGGGLNYGYTF